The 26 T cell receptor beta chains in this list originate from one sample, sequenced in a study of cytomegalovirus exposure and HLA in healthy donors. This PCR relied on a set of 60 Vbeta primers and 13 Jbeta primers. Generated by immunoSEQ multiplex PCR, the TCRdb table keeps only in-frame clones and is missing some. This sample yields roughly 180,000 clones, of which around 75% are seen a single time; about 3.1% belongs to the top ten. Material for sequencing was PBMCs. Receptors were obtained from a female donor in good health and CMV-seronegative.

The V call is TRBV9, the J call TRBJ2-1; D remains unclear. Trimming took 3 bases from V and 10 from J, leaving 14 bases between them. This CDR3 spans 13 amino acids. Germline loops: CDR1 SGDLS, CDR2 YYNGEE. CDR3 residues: CASSARPYGEQFF. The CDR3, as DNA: TGTGCCAGCAGCGCTCGCCCCTACGGGGAGCAGTTCTTC.

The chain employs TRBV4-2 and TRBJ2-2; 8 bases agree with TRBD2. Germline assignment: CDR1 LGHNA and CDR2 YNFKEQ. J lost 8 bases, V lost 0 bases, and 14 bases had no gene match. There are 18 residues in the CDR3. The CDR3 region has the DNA TGTGCCAGCAGCCAAGATCGAAGGCTAGCGGGTTTGATAGGGGAGCTGTTTTTT. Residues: CASSQDRRLAGLIGELFF.

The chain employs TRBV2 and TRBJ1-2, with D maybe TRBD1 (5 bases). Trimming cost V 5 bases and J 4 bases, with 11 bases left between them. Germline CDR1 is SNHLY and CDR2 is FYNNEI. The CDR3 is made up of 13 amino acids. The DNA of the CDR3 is TGTGCCAGCAGTAGTGAAGGGGCCTATGGCTACACCTTC. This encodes CASSSEGAYGYTF. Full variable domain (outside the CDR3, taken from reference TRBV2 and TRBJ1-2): EPEVTQTPSHQVTQMGQEVILRCVPISNHLYFYWYRQILGQKVEFLVSFYNNEISEKSEIFDDQFSVERPDGSNFTLKIRSTKLEDSAMYFCASSSEGAYGYTFGSGTRLTVV.

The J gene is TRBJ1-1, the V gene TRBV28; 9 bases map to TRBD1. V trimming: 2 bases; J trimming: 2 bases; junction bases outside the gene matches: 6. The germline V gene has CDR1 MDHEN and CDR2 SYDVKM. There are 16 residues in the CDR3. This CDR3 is CASSLIGDRANTEAFF. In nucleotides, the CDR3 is TGTGCCAGCAGTTTAATCGGGGACAGGGCCAACACTGAAGCTTTCTTT.

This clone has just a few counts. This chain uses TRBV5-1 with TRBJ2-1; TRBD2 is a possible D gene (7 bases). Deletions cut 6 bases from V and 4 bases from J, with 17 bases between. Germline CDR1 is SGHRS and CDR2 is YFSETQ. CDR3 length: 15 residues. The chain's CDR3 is CASTSGGGGYNEQFF. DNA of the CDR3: TGCGCCAGCACCTCCGGCGGGGGCGGGTACAATGAGCAGTTCTTC.

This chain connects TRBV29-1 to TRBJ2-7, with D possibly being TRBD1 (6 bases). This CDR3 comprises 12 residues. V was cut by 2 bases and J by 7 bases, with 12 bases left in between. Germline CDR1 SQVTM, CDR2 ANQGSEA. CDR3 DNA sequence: TGCAGCGTTGAAATTCAGGGGAGTGAGCAGTACTTC. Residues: CSVEIQGSEQYF.

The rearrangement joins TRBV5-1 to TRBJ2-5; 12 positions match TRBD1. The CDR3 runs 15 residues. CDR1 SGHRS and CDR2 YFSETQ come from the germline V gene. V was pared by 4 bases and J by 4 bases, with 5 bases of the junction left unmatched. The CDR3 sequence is CASSKGTGGVETQYF. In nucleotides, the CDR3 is TGCGCCAGCAGCAAAGGGACAGGGGGCGTAGAGACCCAGTACTTC.

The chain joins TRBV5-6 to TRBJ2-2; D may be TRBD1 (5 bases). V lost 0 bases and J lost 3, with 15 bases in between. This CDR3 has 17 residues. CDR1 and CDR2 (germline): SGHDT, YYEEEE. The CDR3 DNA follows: TGTGCCAGCAGCTTGGGCAGGGTGGAGATAGACACCGGGGAGCTGTTTTTT. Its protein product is CASSLGRVEIDTGELFF. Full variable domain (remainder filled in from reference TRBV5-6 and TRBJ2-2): DAGVTQSPTHLIKTRGQQVTLRCSPKSGHDTVSWYQQALGQGPQFIFQYYEEEERQRGNFPDRFSGHQFPNYSSELNVNALLLGDSALYLCASSLGRVEIDTGELFFGEGSRLTVL.

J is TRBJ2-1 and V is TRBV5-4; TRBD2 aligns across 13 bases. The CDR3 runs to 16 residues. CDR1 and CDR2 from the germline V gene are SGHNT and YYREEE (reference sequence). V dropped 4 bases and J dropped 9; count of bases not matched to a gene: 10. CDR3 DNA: TGTGCCAGCAGCCGCGATGGACTAGCGGGAGCCTCTGAGCAGTTCTTC. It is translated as CASSRDGLAGASEQFF.

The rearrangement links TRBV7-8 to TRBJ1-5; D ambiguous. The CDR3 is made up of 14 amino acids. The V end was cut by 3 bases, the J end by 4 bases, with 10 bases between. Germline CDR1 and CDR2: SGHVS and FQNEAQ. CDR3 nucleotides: TGTGCCAGCAGCTTCGGGGTAGGGAATCAGCCCCAGCATTTT. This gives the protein CASSFGVGNQPQHF. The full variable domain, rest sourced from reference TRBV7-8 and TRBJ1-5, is GAGVSQSPRYKVAKRGQDVALRCDPISGHVSLFWYQQALGQGPEFLTYFQNEAQLDKSGLPSDRFFAERPEGSVSTLKIQRTQQEDSAVYLCASSFGVGNQPQHFGDGTRLSIL.

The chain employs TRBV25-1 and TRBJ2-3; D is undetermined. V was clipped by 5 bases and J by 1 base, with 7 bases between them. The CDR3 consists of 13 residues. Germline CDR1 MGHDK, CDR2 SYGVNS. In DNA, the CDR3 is TGTGCCAGCAGTAAGCAGGGCACAGATACGCAGTATTTT. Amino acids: CASSKQGTDTQYF.

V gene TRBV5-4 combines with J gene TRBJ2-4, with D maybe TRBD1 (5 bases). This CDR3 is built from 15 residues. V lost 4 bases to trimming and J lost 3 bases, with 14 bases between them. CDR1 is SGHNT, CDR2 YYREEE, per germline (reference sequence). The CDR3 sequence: CASSIDSAIKNIQYF. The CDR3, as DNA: TGTGCCAGCAGCATAGACAGTGCGATCAAAAACATTCAGTACTTC.

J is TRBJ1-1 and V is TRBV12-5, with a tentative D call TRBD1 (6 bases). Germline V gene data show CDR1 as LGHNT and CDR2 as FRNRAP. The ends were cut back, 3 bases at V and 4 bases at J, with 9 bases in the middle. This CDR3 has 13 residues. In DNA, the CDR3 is TGTGCTAGTGGTTTATCAGGGGCCACTGAAGCTTTCTTT. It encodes CASGLSGATEAFF.

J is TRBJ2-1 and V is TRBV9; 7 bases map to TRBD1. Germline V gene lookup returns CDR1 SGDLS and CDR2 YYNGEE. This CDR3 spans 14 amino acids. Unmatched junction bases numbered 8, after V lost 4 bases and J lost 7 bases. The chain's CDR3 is CASSPTGVENEQFF. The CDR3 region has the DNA TGTGCCAGCAGCCCCACAGGGGTGGAAAATGAGCAGTTCTTC.

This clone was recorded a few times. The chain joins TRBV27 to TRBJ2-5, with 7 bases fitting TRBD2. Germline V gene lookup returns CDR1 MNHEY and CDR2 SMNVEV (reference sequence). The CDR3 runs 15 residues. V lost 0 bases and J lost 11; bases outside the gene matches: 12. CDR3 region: CASSLSRAGVWEQYF. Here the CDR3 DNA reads TGTGCCAGCAGTTTATCCCGGGCGGGGGTTTGGGAGCAGTACTTC.

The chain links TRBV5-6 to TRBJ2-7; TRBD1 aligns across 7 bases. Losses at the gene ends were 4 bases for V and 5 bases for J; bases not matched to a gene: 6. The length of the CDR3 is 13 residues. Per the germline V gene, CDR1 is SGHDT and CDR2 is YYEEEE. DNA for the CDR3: TGTGCCAGCAGCCGAGGGACAGCTGACGAGCAGTACTTC. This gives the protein CASSRGTADEQYF.

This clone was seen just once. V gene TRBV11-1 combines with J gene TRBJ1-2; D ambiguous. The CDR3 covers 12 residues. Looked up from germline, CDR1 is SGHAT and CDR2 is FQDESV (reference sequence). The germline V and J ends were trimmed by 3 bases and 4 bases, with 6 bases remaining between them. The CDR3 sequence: CASSLGSYGYTF. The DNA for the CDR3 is TGTGCCAGCAGCTTGGGGAGCTATGGCTACACCTTC. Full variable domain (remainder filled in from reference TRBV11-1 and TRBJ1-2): EAEVAQSPRYKITEKSQAVAFWCDPISGHATLYWYRQILGQGPELLVQFQDESVVDDSQLPKDRFSAERLKGVDSTLKIQPAELGDSAMYLCASSLGSYGYTFGSGTRLTVV.

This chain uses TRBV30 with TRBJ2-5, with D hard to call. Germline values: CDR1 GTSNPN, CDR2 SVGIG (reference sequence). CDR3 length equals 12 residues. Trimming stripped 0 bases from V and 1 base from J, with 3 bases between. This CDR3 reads CAWSVAQETQYF. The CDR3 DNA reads TGTGCCTGGAGTGTAGCCCAAGAGACCCAGTACTTC.

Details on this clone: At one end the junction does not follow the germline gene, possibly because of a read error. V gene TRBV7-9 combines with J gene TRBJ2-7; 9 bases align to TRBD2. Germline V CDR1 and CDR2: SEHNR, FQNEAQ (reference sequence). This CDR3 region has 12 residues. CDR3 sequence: CSSSLAGDEQYF. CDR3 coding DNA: TGTTCCAGCAGCTTAGCGGGAGACGAGCAGTACTTC.

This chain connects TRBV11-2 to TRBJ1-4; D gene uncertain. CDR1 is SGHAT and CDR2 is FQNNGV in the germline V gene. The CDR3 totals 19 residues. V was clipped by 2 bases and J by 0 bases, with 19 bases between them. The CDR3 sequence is CASSLSNSRLPATNEKLFF. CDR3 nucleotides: TGTGCCAGCAGCTTAAGTAACAGTAGATTGCCGGCAACTAATGAAAAACTGTTTTTT.

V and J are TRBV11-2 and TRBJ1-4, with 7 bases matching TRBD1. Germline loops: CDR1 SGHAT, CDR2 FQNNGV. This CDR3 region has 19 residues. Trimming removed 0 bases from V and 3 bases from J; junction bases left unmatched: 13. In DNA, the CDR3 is TGTGCCAGCAGCTTAGATTTTTGGGGCAGGGGGAATGCTAATGAAAAACTGTTTTTT. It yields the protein CASSLDFWGRGNANEKLFF.

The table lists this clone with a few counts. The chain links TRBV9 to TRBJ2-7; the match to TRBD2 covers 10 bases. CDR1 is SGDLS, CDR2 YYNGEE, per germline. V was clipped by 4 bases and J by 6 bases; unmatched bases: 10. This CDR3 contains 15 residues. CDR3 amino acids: CASSPRPGLAFEQYF. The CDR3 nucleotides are TGTGCCAGCAGCCCGCGACCGGGACTAGCGTTCGAGCAGTACTTC.

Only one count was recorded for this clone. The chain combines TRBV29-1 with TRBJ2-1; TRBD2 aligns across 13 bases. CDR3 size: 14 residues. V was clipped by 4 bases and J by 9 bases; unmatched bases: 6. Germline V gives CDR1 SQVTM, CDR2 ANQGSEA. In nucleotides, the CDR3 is TGCAGCGTTGCCCGGACTAGCGGGAGTGGTGAGCAGTTCTTC. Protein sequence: CSVARTSGSGEQFF.

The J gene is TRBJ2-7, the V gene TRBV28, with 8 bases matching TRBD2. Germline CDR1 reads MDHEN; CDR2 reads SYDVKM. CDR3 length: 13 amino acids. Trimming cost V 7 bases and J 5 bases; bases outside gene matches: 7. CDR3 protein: CASTDGGGNEQYF. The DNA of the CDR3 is TGTGCCAGCACCGACGGGGGGGGCAACGAGCAGTACTTC.

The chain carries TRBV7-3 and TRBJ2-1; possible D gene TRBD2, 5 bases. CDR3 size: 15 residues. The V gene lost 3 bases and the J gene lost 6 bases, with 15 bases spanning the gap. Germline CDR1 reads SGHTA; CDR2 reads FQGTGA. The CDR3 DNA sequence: TGTGCCAGCAGCTTCGGCCTAGCAAGCGTCAATGAGCAGTTCTTC. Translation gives CASSFGLASVNEQFF.

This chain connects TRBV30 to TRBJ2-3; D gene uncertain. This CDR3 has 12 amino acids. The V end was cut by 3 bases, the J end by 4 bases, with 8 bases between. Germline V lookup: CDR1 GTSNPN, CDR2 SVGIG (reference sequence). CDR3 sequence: CAWSPYPDTQYF. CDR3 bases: TGTGCCTGGAGCCCCTATCCAGATACGCAGTATTTT.